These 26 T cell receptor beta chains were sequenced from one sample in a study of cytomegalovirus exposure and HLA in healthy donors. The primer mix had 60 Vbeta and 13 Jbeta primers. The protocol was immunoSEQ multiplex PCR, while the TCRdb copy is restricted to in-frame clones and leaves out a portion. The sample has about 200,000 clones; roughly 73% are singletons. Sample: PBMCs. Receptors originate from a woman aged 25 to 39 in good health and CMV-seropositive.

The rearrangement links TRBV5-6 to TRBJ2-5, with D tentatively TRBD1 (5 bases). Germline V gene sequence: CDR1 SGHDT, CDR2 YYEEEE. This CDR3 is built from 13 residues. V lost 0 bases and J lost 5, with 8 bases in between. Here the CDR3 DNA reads TGTGCCAGCAGCTTGGCAGGGCTCGAGACCCAGTACTTC. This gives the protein CASSLAGLETQYF.

CDR3 amino acids: CASNLGLGGQETQYF. The CDR3 region has the DNA TGCGCCAGCAACCTGGGACTAGGAGGCCAAGAGACCCAGTACTTC. The gene calls are TRBV5-1 and TRBJ2-5; 8 bases align to TRBD2. Germline lookup yields CDR1 SGHRS and CDR2 YFSETQ. The CDR3 sequence is 15 residues long. Trimming took 6 bases from V and 1 from J; bases not matched to a gene: 8.

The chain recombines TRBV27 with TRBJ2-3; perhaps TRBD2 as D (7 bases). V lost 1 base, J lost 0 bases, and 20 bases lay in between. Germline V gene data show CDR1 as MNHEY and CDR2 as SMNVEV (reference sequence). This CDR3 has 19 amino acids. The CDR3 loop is CASSLLSLGGASSTDTQYF. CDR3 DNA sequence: TGTGCCAGCAGTTTATTAAGTCTAGGGGGGGCCTCTAGCACAGATACGCAGTATTTT.

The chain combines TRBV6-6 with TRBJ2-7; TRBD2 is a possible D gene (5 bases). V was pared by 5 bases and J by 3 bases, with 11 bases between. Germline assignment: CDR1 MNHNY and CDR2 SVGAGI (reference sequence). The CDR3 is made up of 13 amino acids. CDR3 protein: CASSPTSSYEQYF. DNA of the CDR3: TGTGCCAGCAGTCCAACTAGTAGCTACGAGCAGTACTTC.

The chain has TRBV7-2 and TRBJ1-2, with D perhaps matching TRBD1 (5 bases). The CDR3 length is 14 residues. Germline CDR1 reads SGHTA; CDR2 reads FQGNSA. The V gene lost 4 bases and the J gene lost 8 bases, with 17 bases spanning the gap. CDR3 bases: TGTGCCAGCAGCTCGTCCGACAGAAAGGGGGGCTACACCTTC. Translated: CASSSSDRKGGYTF.

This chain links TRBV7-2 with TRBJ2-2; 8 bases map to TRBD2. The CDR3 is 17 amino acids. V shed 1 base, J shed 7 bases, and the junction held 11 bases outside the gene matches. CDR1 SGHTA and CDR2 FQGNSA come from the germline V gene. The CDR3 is CASSLGLAGGHGGELFF. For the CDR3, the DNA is TGTGCCAGCAGCTTAGGTCTGGCGGGGGGCCATGGCGGGGAGCTGTTTTTT.

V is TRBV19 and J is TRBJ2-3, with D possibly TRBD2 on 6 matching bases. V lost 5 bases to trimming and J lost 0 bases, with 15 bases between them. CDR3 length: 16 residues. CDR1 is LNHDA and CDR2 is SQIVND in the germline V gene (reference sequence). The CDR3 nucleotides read TGTGCCAGTAGTGGCGGGGCCCTAGGTAGCACAGATACGCAGTATTTT. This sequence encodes CASSGGALGSTDTQYF.

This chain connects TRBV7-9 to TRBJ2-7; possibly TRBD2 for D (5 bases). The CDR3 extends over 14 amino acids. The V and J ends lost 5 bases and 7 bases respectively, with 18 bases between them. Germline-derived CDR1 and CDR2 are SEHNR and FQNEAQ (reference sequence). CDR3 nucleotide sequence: TGTGCCAGCAGCGACCGCCGGGGATCTGGAGAGCAGTACTTC. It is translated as CASSDRRGSGEQYF.

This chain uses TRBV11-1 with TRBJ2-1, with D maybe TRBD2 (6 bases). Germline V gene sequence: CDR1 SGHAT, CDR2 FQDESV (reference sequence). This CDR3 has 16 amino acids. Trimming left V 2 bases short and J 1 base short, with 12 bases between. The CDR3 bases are TGTGCCAGCAGCTTATTTGGGAGGAGTTCCTACAATGAGCAGTTCTTC. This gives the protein CASSLFGRSSYNEQFF.

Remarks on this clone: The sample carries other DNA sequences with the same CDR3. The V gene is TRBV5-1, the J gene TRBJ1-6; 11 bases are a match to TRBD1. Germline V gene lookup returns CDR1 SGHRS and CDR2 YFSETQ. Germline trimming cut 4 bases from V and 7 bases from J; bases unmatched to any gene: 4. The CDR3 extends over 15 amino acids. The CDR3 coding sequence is TGCGCCAGCAGCCCCGGACAGGGGGCGAATTCACCCCTCCACTTT. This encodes CASSPGQGANSPLHF.

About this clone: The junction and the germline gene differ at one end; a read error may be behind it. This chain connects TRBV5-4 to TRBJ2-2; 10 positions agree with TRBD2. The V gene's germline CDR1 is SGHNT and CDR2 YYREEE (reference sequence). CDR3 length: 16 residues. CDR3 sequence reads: CASRLGLATNTGELFF. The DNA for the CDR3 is TGTGCCAGCAGGTTGGGACTAGCGACGAACACCGGGGAGCTGTTTTTT.

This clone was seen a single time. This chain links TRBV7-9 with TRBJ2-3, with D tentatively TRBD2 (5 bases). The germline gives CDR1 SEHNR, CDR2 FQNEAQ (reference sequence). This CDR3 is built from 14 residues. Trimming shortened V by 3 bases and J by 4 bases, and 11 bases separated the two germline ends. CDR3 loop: CASSFLGSADTQYF. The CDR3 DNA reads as TGTGCCAGCAGCTTTTTAGGGAGCGCAGATACGCAGTATTTT.

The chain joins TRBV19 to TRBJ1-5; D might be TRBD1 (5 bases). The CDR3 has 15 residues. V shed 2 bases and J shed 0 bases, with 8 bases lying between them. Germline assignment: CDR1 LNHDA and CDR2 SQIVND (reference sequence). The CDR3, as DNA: TGTGCCAGTAGTATATTTGGGGCTAGCAATCAGCCCCAGCATTTT. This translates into CASSIFGASNQPQHF.

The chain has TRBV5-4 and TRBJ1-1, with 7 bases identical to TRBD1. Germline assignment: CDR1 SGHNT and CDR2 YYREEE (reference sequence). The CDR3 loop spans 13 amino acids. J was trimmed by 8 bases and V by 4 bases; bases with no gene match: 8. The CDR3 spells CASSRDRETEAFF. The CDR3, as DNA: TGTGCCAGCAGCCGGGACAGAGAAACCGAAGCTTTCTTT. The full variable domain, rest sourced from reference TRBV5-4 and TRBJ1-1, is ETGVTQSPTHLIKTRGQQVTLRCSSQSGHNTVSWYQQALGQGPQFIFQYYREEENGRGNFPPRFSGLQFPNYSSELNVNALELDDSALYLCASSRDRETEAFFGQGTRLTVV.

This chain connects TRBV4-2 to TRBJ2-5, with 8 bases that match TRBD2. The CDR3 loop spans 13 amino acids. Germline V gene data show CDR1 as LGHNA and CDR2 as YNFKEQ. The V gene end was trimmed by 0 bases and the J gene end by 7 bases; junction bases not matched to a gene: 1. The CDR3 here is CASSQDAGGTQYF. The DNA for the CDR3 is TGTGCCAGCAGCCAAGATGCGGGGGGGACCCAGTACTTC.

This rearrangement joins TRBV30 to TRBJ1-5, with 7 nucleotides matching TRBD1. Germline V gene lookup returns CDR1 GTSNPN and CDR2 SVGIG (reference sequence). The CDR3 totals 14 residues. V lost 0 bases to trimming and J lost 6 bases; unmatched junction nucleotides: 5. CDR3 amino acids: CAWSVLGGSQPQHF. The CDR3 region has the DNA TGTGCCTGGAGTGTACTAGGGGGCTCTCAGCCCCAGCATTTT.

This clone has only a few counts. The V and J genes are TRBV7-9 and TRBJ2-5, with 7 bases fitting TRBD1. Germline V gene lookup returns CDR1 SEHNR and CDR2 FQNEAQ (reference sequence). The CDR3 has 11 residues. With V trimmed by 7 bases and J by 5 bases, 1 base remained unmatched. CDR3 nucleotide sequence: TGTGCCAGCACACAGGGGGAGACCCAGTACTTC. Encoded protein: CASTQGETQYF.

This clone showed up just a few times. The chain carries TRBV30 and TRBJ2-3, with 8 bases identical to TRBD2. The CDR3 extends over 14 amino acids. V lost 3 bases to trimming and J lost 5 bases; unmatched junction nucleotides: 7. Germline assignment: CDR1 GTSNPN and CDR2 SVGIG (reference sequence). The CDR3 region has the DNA TGTGCCTGGAGCCTCGGGGGGGCCGGAGATACGCAGTATTTT. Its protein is CAWSLGGAGDTQYF.

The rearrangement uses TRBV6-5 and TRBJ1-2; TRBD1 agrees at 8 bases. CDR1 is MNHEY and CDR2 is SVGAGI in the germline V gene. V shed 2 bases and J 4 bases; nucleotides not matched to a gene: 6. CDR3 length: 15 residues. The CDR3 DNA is TGTGCCAGCAGTTACACCTCAGGGGGCGGCTATGGCTACACCTTC. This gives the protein CASSYTSGGGYGYTF.

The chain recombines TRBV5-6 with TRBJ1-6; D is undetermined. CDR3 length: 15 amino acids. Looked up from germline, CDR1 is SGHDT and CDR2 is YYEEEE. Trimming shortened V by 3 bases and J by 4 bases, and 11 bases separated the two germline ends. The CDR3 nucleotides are TGTGCCAGCAGCTCTCGGGCGGGATATAATTCACCCCTCCACTTT. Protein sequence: CASSSRAGYNSPLHF.

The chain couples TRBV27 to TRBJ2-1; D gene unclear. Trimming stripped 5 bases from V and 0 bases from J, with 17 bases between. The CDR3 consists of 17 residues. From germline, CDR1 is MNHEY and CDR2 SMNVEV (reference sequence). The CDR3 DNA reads TGTGCCAGCAGTACCCTCCCCGACTGGAGCTCCTACAATGAGCAGTTCTTC. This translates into CASSTLPDWSSYNEQFF.

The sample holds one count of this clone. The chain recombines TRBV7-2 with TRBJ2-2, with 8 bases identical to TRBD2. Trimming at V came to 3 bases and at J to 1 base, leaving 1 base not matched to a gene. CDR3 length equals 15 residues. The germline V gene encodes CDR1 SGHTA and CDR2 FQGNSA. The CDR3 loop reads CASSFRGGNTGELFF. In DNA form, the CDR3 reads TGTGCCAGCAGCTTCCGGGGGGGGAACACCGGGGAGCTGTTTTTT. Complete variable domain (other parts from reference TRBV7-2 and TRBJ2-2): GAGVSQSPSNKVTEKGKDVELRCDPISGHTALYWYRQSLGQGLEFLIYFQGNSAPDKSGLPSDRFSAERTGGSVSTLTIQRTQQEDSAVYLCASSFRGGNTGELFFGEGSRLTVL.

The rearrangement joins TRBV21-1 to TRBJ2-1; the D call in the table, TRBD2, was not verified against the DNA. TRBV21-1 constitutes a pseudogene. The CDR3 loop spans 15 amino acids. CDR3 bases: TGTGCCACCTCATGGAGGCGGGAGGGAGGAAATGAGCAGTTCTTC. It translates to CATSWRREGGNEQFF.

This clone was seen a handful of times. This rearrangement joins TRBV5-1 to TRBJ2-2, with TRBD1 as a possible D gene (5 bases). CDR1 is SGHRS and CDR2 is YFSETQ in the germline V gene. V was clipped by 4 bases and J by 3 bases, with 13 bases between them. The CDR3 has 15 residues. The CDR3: CASSPQGSYTGELFF. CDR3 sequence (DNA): TGCGCCAGCAGCCCCCAGGGCTCTTACACCGGGGAGCTGTTTTTT.

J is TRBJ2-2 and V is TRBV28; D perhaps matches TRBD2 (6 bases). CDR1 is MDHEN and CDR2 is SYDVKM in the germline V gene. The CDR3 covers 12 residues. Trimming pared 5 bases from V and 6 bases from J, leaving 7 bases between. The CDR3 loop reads CASSRGSGELFF. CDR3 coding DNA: TGTGCCAGCAGTCGGGGGTCCGGGGAGCTGTTTTTT.

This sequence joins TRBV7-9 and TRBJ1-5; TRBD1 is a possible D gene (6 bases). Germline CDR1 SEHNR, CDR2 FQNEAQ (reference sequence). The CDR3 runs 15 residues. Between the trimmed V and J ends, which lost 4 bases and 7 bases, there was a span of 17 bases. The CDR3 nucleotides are TGTGCCAGCAGCTCAAGCTGGGGGCCTGGACAGCCCCAGCATTTT. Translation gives CASSSSWGPGQPQHF.